A selection of T cell receptor beta chains follows, all from one sample in a study of post-analysis software for immune sequencing data. TCRdb independently ran MiXCR on the PCR reads; one entry per CDR3 protein. The sample contains roughly 650,000 distinct CDR3 sequences, approximately 59% of which appear only once. Sequenced: blood. These receptor sequences come from a girl under 10 years old with multiple sclerosis. The CDR3 runs from the conserved cysteine through the conserved F or W. A D gene is named only where the DNA matches it firmly. The size entry is marked missing in some rows and otherwise reads once, few, many or a size class.

clone_size d_call j_call v_call cdr3_nt cdr3_aa
- - TRBJ2-1 TRBV10-2 TGCGCCAGCAGTGAAGACGGCCCGGGGGAGAATGAGCAGTTCTTC CASSEDGPGENEQFF
- TRBD2 TRBJ2-1 TRBV2 TGTGCCAGCAGTTACAGGACTAGCGGGGGCAATGAGCAGTTCTTC CASSYRTSGGNEQFF
few - TRBJ2-6 TRBV28 TGTGCCAGCACCACACACTCTGGGGCCAACGTCCTGACTTTC CASTTHSGANVLTF
few TRBD2 TRBJ2-3 TRBV20-1 TGCAGTGTCGAGACTAGCGGCACAGATACGCAGTATTTT CSVETSGTDTQYF
- TRBD1 TRBJ1-5 TRBV7-2 TGTGCCAGCAGCATCTCGACAGGGGAACCCCAGCATTTT CASSISTGEPQHF
- TRBD2 TRBJ2-5 TRBV20-1 TGCAGTGCTAGTATCGGGGGAGCGGGAGGAGAAGAGCAGTACTTC CSASIGGAGGEEQYF
once - TRBJ2-2 TRBV11-2 TGTGCCAGCAGCTCGGACATGGGCGGCACCGGGGAGCTGTTTTTT CASSSDMGGTGELFF
- - TRBJ2-1 TRBV20-1 TGCAGTGCTAGCGAACTTAATGAGCAGTTCTTC CSASELNEQFF
- - TRBJ2-5 TRBV6-2/TRBV6-3 TGTGCCAGCAAGCGGTATCAAGAGACCCAGTACTTC CASKRYQETQYF
few - TRBJ2-7 TRBV6-5 TGTGCCAGCAGCTCAACCGGGACTCCGAGCTCCTACGAGCAGTACTTC CASSSTGTPSSYEQYF
few - TRBJ2-5 TRBV3-1 TGTGCCAGCAGCATCCGAAGTCGCACCCAAGAGACCCAGTACTTC CASSIRSRTQETQYF
- - TRBJ1-2 TRBV2 TGTGCCAGCCTCGGTCTGACAGTTTCTAACTATGGCTACACCTTC CASLGLTVSNYGYTF
- TRBD2 TRBJ2-5 TRBV29-1 TGCAGCGTTGGGCCTAGCGGGAGAGAAGAGACCCAGTACTTC CSVGPSGREETQYF
few - TRBJ2-1 TRBV20-1 TGCAGTGCTAGAAGTGAGAGCTCCTACAATGAGCAGTTCTTC CSARSESSYNEQFF
few - TRBJ2-7 TRBV20-1 TGCAGTGCTAGAGATACCGGGACACACGAGCAGTACTTC CSARDTGTHEQYF
- - TRBJ1-6 TRBV6-4 TGTGCCAGCAGTGACTCCGATAATTCACCCCTCCACTTT CASSDSDNSPLHF
- TRBD1 TRBJ2-3 TRBV15 TGTGCCACCAGCAGAGGCGGGGACAGGGGCCCAGATACGCAGTATTTT CATSRGGDRGPDTQYF
- TRBD1 TRBJ2-5 TRBV10-3 TGTGCCATCAGTGACGGACAGGGGGCCCAAGAGACCCAGTACTTC CAISDGQGAQETQYF
- TRBD2 TRBJ2-3 TRBV4-1 TGCGCCAGCATTGGACTAGCGGGGAGCACAGATACGCAGTATTTT CASIGLAGSTDTQYF
- - TRBJ2-1 TRBV29-1 TGCAGCGCGGACAACTACAATGAGCAGTTCTTC CSADNYNEQFF
once TRBD1 TRBJ2-1 TRBV6-5 TGTCTCAGCAGTTACGGGACAGGGGCTAACTACAATGAGCAGTTCTTC CLSSYGTGANYNEQFF
- - TRBJ2-3 TRBV29-1 TGCAGCGTTCCGATGGAAACAGATACGCAGTATTTT CSVPMETDTQYF
- - TRBJ2-7 TRBV6-5 TGTGCCAGCAGTTACCGCGCCCCCAGGGATTCCCACGAGCAGTACTTC CASSYRAPRDSHEQYF
- TRBD1 TRBJ2-4 TRBV5-1 TGCGCCAGCAGCCGGGGACAGGGCAAGGCCAAAAACATTCAGTACTTC CASSRGQGKAKNIQYF
- - TRBJ1-5 TRBV29-1 TGCAGCGTTAGCGAGGGTCGCAATCAGCCCCAGCATTTT CSVSEGRNQPQHF